The present entry profiles one T cell receptor (beta chain) with its context. Antigen: not known. V trimming: 5 bases; J trimming: 4 bases; junction bases outside the gene matches: 3. Germline CDR1 PRHDT, CDR2 FYEKMQ (reference sequence). The CDR3 has 14 residues. TCRdb used MiXCR to reprocess the 5' RACE reads, holding one entry per CDR3 protein. Of a few hundred thousand distinct CDR3 sequences detected, 15% to 20% appear once; the ten largest clones hold about 44%. This sample is part of a study of CD8 T cells in ankylosing spondylitis. Findings and limits, study-wide: A motif in TCR beta, a set of eight highly homologous variants, appeared characteristic of ankylosing spondylitis blood.

This sequence originates from a male donor with ankylosing spondylitis. The sequenced material came from blood, either unsorted or a sorted T cell fraction (not recorded which). The chain uses TRBV13 and TRBJ2-5, with 11 nucleotides matching TRBD1. CDR3 loop: CASSPGQGVETQYF. CDR3 nucleotide sequence: TGTGCCAGCAGCCCGGGACAGGGGGTAGAGACCCAGTACTTC.